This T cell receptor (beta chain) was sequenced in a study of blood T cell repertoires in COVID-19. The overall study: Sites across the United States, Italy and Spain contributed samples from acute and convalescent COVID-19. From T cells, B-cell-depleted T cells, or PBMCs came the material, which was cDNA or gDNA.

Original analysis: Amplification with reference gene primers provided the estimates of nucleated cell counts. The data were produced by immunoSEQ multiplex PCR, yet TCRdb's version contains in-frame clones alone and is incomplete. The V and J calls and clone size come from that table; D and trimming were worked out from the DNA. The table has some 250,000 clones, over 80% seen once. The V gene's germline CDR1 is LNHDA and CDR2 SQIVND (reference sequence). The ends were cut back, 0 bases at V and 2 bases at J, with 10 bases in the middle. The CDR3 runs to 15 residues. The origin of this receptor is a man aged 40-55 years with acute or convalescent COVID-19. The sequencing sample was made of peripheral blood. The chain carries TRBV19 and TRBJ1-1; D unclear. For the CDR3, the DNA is TGTGCCAGTAGTATAGAGGGAGGTTTAAACACTGAAGCTTTCTTT. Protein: CASSIEGGLNTEAFF.